These 15 T cell receptor beta chains were all obtained from the same sample, sequenced in a study of T cells in tuberculosis. Using immunoSEQ multiplex PCR, the repertoire was profiled, and TCRdb retains in-frame clones only, with some absent. The repertoire has 55,000 to 65,000 clones, about 86% of them found once; the top ten carry over 10%. Cells were sorted from thawed PBMC rested overnight and stained with GMM-loaded CD1B tetramer, viability dye and anti-CD3. The lipid loaded on the CD1B tetramers was C32 glucose monomycolate from Rhodococcus equi. The sample consisted of CD1b-GMM tetramer-negative cells sorted from PBMCs. Receptors originate from an adult woman with latent tuberculosis.

The chain recombines TRBV9 with TRBJ1-1, with D tentatively TRBD1 (5 bases). Deletions cut 0 bases from V and 1 base from J, with 7 bases between. CDR3 size: 14 residues. Germline CDR1 SGDLS, CDR2 YYNGEE. The CDR3 spells CASSVATENTEAFF. The CDR3 DNA sequence: TGTGCCAGCAGCGTAGCGACAGAGAACACTGAAGCTTTCTTT.

The chain uses TRBV13 and TRBJ2-2; no clear D gene. V lost 1 base and J 7 bases, leaving 13 bases between the germline ends. The V gene's germline CDR1 is PRHDT and CDR2 FYEKMQ (reference sequence). There are 15 residues in the CDR3. CDR3 DNA: TGTGCCAGCAGCTTAGCTGCGGAGTCCGGCGGGGAGCTGTTTTTT. It specifies CASSLAAESGGELFF. The full variable domain, completed using reference TRBV13 and TRBJ2-2, is AAGVIQSPRHLIKEKRETATLKCYPIPRHDTVYWYQQGPGQDPQFLISFYEKMQSDKGSIPDRFSAQQFSDYHSELNMSSLELGDSALYFCASSLAAESGGELFFGEGSRLTVL.

There are a few counts of this clone. CDR3 DNA: TGTGCCCTTGGGGCTTCCGCGGATTCACCCCTCCACTTT. Translated, it gives CALGASADSPLHF. The J gene is TRBJ1-6, the V gene TRBV30; D is perhaps TRBD1 (5 bases). Germline V gene data show CDR1 as GTSNPN and CDR2 as SVGIG (reference sequence). V was cut by 8 bases and J by 8 bases, with 16 bases left in between. The CDR3 has 13 residues.

This clone was recorded only once. The J gene is TRBJ1-4, the V gene TRBV4-2, with unresolved D. The CDR3 runs 16 residues. CDR1 and CDR2 from the germline V gene are LGHNA and YNFKEQ. The V and J ends lost 0 bases and 8 bases respectively, with 16 bases between them. In DNA, the CDR3 is TGTGCCAGCAGCCAAGACCTCTTTGGGGAGGACGAAAAACTGTTTTTT. It is translated as CASSQDLFGEDEKLFF.

The chain has TRBV7-6 and TRBJ2-7; D gene unclear. CDR1 and CDR2 from the germline V gene are SGHVS and FNYEAQ. This CDR3 is 17 amino acids long. The V end lost 1 base, the J end lost 0 bases, and 16 bases lay between the germline ends. CDR3 amino acids: CASSLDPPPTGSYEQYF. The CDR3 DNA reads TGTGCCAGCAGCTTAGATCCACCACCCACGGGCTCCTACGAGCAGTACTTC.

This chain uses TRBV5-6 with TRBJ1-2; unclear D gene. V lost 4 bases and J lost 4, with 11 bases in between. Germline CDR1 and CDR2: SGHDT and YYEEEE. The CDR3 runs 13 residues. This CDR3 reads CASSLPLSYGYTF. CDR3 in DNA: TGTGCCAGCAGCCTTCCCTTATCCTATGGCTACACCTTC.

The V gene is TRBV4-1, the J gene TRBJ2-3; 7 nucleotides line up with TRBD1. V shed 4 bases, J shed 3 bases, and the junction held 7 bases outside the gene matches. The CDR3 totals 15 residues. Germline values: CDR1 MGHRA, CDR2 YSYEKL. The CDR3 DNA is TGCGCCAGCAGCCTCAAGGAGACAGGGACAGATACGCAGTATTTT. This translates into CASSLKETGTDTQYF.

The chain carries TRBV30 and TRBJ1-6; 8 bases are a match to TRBD1. The junction had 1 base not matched to a gene; V was cut back by 3 bases and J by 6 bases. This CDR3 is 13 amino acids long. CDR1 is GTSNPN, CDR2 SVGIG, per germline (reference sequence). CDR3 sequence: CAWSDRGNSPLHF. The CDR3 DNA follows: TGTGCCTGGAGCGACAGGGGTAATTCACCCCTCCACTTT. Complete variable domain (other parts from reference TRBV30 and TRBJ1-6): SQTIHQWPATLVQPVGSPLSLECTVEGTSNPNLYWYRQAAGRGLQLLFYSVGIGQISSEVPQNLSASRPQDRQFILSSKKLLLSDSGFYLCAWSDRGNSPLHFGNGTRLTVT.

V gene TRBV11-3 combines with J gene TRBJ2-2; possibly TRBD2 for D (6 bases). V was clipped by 5 bases and J by 7 bases, with 11 bases between them. Germline CDR1 reads SGHNT; CDR2 reads YENEEA. The CDR3 is 13 residues long. CDR3 residues: CASSPGSIGELFF. CDR3 DNA: TGTGCCAGCAGCCCCGGGAGTATCGGGGAGCTGTTTTTT.

This chain joins TRBV5-4 and TRBJ1-1; D is unclear. The germline V and J ends were trimmed by 4 bases and 0 bases, with 7 bases remaining between them. CDR3 length: 13 amino acids. Germline CDR1 is SGHNT and CDR2 is YYREEE (reference sequence). This chain's CDR3 is CASSTAMNTEAFF. The DNA of the CDR3 is TGTGCCAGCAGCACAGCCATGAACACTGAAGCTTTCTTT.

The gene calls are TRBV6-6 and TRBJ2-3, with D uncertain. The CDR3 is made up of 14 amino acids. CDR1 is MNHNY, CDR2 SVGAGI, per germline (reference sequence). V lost 4 bases to trimming and J lost 2 bases, with 10 bases between them. In nucleotides, the CDR3 is TGTGCCAGCAGTTCACACCAAACCACAGATACGCAGTATTTT. Protein sequence: CASSSHQTTDTQYF.

The chain joins TRBV2 to TRBJ1-2; D unclear. V lost 3 bases and J lost 0, with 11 bases in between. This CDR3 spans 15 amino acids. The germline V gene has CDR1 SNHLY and CDR2 FYNNEI. CDR3: CASSEAGLANYGYTF. The DNA of the CDR3 is TGTGCCAGCAGTGAGGCGGGGTTAGCTAACTATGGCTACACCTTC. Complete variable domain (other parts from reference TRBV2 and TRBJ1-2): EPEVTQTPSHQVTQMGQEVILRCVPISNHLYFYWYRQILGQKVEFLVSFYNNEISEKSEIFDDQFSVERPDGSNFTLKIRSTKLEDSAMYFCASSEAGLANYGYTFGSGTRLTVV.

The chain has TRBV18 and TRBJ1-1, with D uncertain. Trimming pared 6 bases from V and 0 bases from J, leaving 5 bases between. Germline values: CDR1 KGHSH, CDR2 LQKENI. The CDR3 length is 12 residues. The CDR3 coding sequence is TGTGCCAGCTCCGGGGTGAACACTGAAGCTTTCTTT. It specifies CASSGVNTEAFF.

The gene calls are TRBV9 and TRBJ2-5; 9 bases align to TRBD1. This CDR3 is built from 14 residues. V was pared by 2 bases and J by 11 bases, with 10 bases of the junction left unmatched. CDR1 SGDLS and CDR2 YYNGEE come from the germline V gene. CDR3 sequence (DNA): TGTGCCAGCAGCGTCGAGGGACAGGGACGAGAGCAGTACTTC. This codes for CASSVEGQGREQYF.

The chain employs TRBV7-9 and TRBJ2-3, with TRBD2 matching over 11 bases. This CDR3 has 17 amino acids. The J segment lost 0 bases and the V segment lost 2 bases, leaving 4 bases of the junction unmatched. CDR1 and CDR2 from the germline V gene are SEHNR and FQNEAQ (reference sequence). The CDR3 region has the DNA TGTGCCAGCAGCTTATGGGCTAGCGGGAGGAGCACAGATACGCAGTATTTT. Its protein product is CASSLWASGRSTDTQYF.